This T cell receptor beta chain originates from a study of blood T cell repertoires in COVID-19. Study in general: The samples span acute and convalescent COVID-19 from the United States, Italy and Spain. From T cells, B-cell-depleted T cells, or PBMCs came the material, which was cDNA or gDNA.

CDR1 and CDR2 from the germline V gene are SGHAT and FQDESV (reference sequence). V lost 3 bases and J 3 bases, leaving 13 bases between the germline ends. This CDR3 comprises 15 residues. Original analysis: Estimation of nucleated cell counts relied on the amplification of reference gene primers. Repertoires were generated with immunoSEQ multiplex PCR, while TCRdb's copy carries only in-frame clones and drops some. The DNA was the basis for D and trimming; V, J and clone size are from that table. There are 150,000 to 200,000 clones in the sample; around 88% occur only once, and 3.5% to 4.5% lies in the top ten.

V gene TRBV11-1 combines with J gene TRBJ2-3; maybe TRBD2 (6 bases). The receptor comes from a young woman with acute or convalescent COVID-19. The sequencing input was peripheral blood. The CDR3 loop is CASSLYGRRTDTQYF. The CDR3 DNA follows: TGTGCCAGCAGCTTGTACGGGAGAAGGACAGATACGCAGTATTTT.